Only a few counts were recorded for the clone carrying this TCR beta chain. CDR1 and CDR2 from the germline V gene are SGHRS and YFSETQ. The CDR3 spans 13 residues. The V end lost 0 bases, the J end lost 6 bases, and 10 bases lay between the germline ends. TCRbeta library construction was performed incorporating unique molecular identifiers. TCRdb used MiXCR to reprocess the PCR reads, holding one entry per CDR3 protein. The repertoire holds hundreds of thousands of distinct CDR3 sequences, with approximately 24% as singletons. These data come from a study of T-cell reconstitution after alpha-beta-depleted transplantation in children.

The sample was PBMCs, mostly from graft donor cells, taken 360 days after TCRalphabeta/CD19-depleted stem cell transplant. V usage is TRBV5-1 and J usage is TRBJ2-7; D is ambiguous. The clonotype comes from a female patient aged 2-9 years who had a stem cell transplant for congenital amegakaryocytic thrombocytopenia, so the T cells may come from the graft donor. The CDR3 coding sequence is TGCGCCAGCAGCTTGGGGGTGTCTAGCGAGCAGTACTTC. This encodes CASSLGVSSEQYF.